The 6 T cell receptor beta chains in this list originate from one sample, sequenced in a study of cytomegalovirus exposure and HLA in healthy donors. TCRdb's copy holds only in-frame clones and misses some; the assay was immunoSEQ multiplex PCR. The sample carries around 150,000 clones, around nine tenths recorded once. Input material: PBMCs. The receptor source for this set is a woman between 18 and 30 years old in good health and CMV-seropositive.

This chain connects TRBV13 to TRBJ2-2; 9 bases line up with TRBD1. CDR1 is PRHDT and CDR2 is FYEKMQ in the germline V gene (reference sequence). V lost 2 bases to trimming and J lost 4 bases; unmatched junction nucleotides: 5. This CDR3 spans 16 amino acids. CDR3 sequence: CASSLFGQGRTGELFF. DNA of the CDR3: TGTGCCAGCAGCTTATTTGGACAGGGGCGCACCGGGGAGCTGTTTTTT.

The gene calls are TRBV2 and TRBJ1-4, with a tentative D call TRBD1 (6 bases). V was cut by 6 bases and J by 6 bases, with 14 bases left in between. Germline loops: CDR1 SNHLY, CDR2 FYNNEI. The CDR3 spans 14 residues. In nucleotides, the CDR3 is TGTGCCAGCAGAAACAGGGTTGGGGATGAAAAACTGTTTTTT. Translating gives CASRNRVGDEKLFF. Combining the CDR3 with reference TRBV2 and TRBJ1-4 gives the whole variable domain EPEVTQTPSHQVTQMGQEVILRCVPISNHLYFYWYRQILGQKVEFLVSFYNNEISEKSEIFDDQFSVERPDGSNFTLKIRSTKLEDSAMYFCASRNRVGDEKLFFGSGTQLSVL.

The CDR3: CASSFYRGLGTGELFF. DNA of the CDR3: TGTGCCAGCAGCTTTTACAGGGGGCTCGGCACCGGGGAGCTGTTTTTT. The rearrangement links TRBV5-6 to TRBJ2-2; TRBD1 aligns across 9 bases. Germline loops: CDR1 SGHDT, CDR2 YYEEEE. The CDR3 runs to 16 residues. V was clipped by 2 bases and J by 4 bases; unmatched bases: 6.

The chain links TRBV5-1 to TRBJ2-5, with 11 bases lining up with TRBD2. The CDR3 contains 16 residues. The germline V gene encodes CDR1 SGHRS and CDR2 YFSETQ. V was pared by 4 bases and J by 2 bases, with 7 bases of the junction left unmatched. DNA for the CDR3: TGCGCCAGCAGCGCGACTAGCGGGACTCGTCAAGAGACCCAGTACTTC. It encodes CASSATSGTRQETQYF.

CDR3 loop: CASSKALGGEGKNIQYF. Written as DNA, the CDR3 is TGTGCCAGCAGCAAAGCGCTGGGCGGGGAAGGCAAAAACATTCAGTACTTC. The V and J genes are TRBV21-1 and TRBJ2-4; TRBD2, the table's D call, was not compared with the DNA. TRBV21-1 is noted as a pseudogene. This CDR3 spans 17 amino acids.

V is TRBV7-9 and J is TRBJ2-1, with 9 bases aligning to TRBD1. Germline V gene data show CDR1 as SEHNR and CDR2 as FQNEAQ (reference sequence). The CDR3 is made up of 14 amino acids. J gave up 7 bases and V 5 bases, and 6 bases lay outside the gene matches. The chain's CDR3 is CASSAGTGTNEQFF. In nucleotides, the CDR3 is TGTGCCAGCAGCGCCGGGACAGGGACAAATGAGCAGTTCTTC.